These 4 T cell receptor beta chains came from one sample sequenced in a study of shared clonotypes between healthy human individuals. Clones were read by immunoSEQ multiplex PCR, and TCRdb kept only the in-frame ones, dropping some. Counted here are a few million clones, approximately 94% occurring once; the ten biggest clones make up approximately 0.13%. Sequencing was done on a sample of naive CD4+ T cells sorted from blood. As to subset: CD45RA+ positively selected. These TCRs come from a man younger than 35 in good health.

V and J are TRBV7-9 and TRBJ2-7, with 8 bases that match TRBD2. This CDR3 is built from 16 residues. The junction had 13 bases not matched to a gene; V was cut back by 4 bases and J by 5 bases. Germline V gene lookup returns CDR1 SEHNR and CDR2 FQNEAQ (reference sequence). CDR3 nucleotides: TGTGCCAGCAGCTCTACCTCACTGGCGGGGGGCCACGAGCAGTACTTC. This sequence encodes CASSSTSLAGGHEQYF.

This chain uses TRBV10-3 with TRBJ2-1; no clear D gene. The CDR3 is made up of 14 amino acids. Trimming left V 0 bases short and J 6 bases short, with 9 bases between. The V gene's germline CDR1 is ENHRY and CDR2 SYGVKD. CDR3 amino acids: CAISESPSSNEQFF. The CDR3 region has the DNA TGTGCCATCAGTGAGTCTCCCAGTTCCAATGAGCAGTTCTTC.

As to this clone: Different DNA sequences within this sample yield the same CDR3. The rearrangement links TRBV7-2 to TRBJ1-2; tentative D call: TRBD1 (5 bases). Looked up from germline, CDR1 is SGHTA and CDR2 is FQGNSA. The CDR3 sequence is 14 residues long. V was shortened by 1 base and J by 4 bases, with 10 bases between the two germline ends. CDR3 in amino acids: CASSLGRGRYGYTF. The CDR3 DNA sequence: TGTGCCAGCAGCTTAGGAAGGGGTCGCTATGGCTACACCTTC.

The rearrangement joins TRBV7-8 to TRBJ2-7, with no clear D. V lost 5 bases and J lost 2, with 10 bases in between. The CDR3 length is 13 residues. Germline CDR1 reads SGHVS; CDR2 reads FQNEAQ. CDR3 nucleotide sequence: TGTGCCAGCAGCCCGCGATGGGCCTACGAGCAGTACTTC. Encoded protein: CASSPRWAYEQYF. The whole variable domain, remainder taken from reference TRBV7-8 and TRBJ2-7, is GAGVSQSPRYKVAKRGQDVALRCDPISGHVSLFWYQQALGQGPEFLTYFQNEAQLDKSGLPSDRFFAERPEGSVSTLKIQRTQQEDSAVYLCASSPRWAYEQYFGPGTRLTVT.